A selection of T cell receptor beta chains follows, all from one sample in a study of shared clonotypes between healthy human individuals. The data were produced by immunoSEQ multiplex PCR, yet TCRdb's version contains in-frame clones alone and is incomplete. The sample includes around 2,000,000 clones, 85% to 95% of them seen just once. The sample taken for sequencing was naive CD4+ T cells sorted from blood. Every receptor here comes from a man younger than 35 in good health. CDR3s include the opening cysteine and the closing phenylalanine or tryptophan.

V gene | CDR3 protein
TRBV10-2 | CASSELQGWGYTF
TRBV27 | CASSFVLDRGSPLHF
TRBV6-1 | CALRPGGTNEKLFF
TRBV5-1 | CASSLVTGSGELFF
TRBV27 | CASSLRESYNEQFF
TRBV7-2 | CASSLGRPGNQPQHF
TRBV25-1 | CASSGGMNTEAFF
TRBV7-2 | CASSLVSGIYTQYF
TRBV7-9 | CASSPPGTAISYEQYF
TRBV30 | CAWSPDGRANYGYTF
TRBV19 | CASRPGGGAYGYTF
TRBV19 | CASSSTFLDGYTF
TRBV7-2 | CASSPRTSSADTQYF
TRBV18 | CASSPQGLDTQYF
TRBV6-6 | CASSYRGRENIQYF
TRBV20-1 | CSASTSTEAFF
TRBV4-1 | CASSQVPGVDEQFF
TRBV19 | CASSINLPPQAQHF
TRBV5-4 | CASREQGQGKNIQYF
TRBV5-1 | CASSSRVQEWDTEAFF
TRBV5-6 | CASSWFEAGGATDTQYF
TRBV4-2 | CASSGKREGQLGELFF
TRBV6-1 | CASSESAGVWETQYF
TRBV10-3 | CAIKEGGRYNEQFF
TRBV10-3 | CAISALPGLAGAVRHTGELFF
TRBV7-9 | CASSPGLEQTHTIYF
TRBV19 | CASSNPGLAGAYEQYF
TRBV2 | CASSEGVLGSPYEQYF
TRBV6-5 | CASSKRLAGNNEQFF
TRBV28 | CASSFGGRGSYEQYF
TRBV30 | CAWSVGRGQGDTQYF
TRBV6-5 | CASSYWSAGKYGYTF
TRBV7-8 | CASSTGRTYEQYF
TRBV5-4 | CASSPRATSGGNNEQFF
TRBV2 | CASSAGLAEDTQYF
TRBV27 | CASSLWGGRETQYF
TRBV5-1 | CASSLGESASEQYF